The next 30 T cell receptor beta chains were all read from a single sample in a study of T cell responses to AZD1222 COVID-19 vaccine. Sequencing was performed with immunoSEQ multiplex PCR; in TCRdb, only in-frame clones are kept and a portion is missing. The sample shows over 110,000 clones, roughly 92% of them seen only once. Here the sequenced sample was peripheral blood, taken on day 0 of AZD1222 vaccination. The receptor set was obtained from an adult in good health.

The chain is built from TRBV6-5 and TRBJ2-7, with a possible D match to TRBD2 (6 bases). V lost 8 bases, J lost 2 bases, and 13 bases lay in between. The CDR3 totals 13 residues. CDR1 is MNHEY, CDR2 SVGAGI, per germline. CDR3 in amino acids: CASGRQRAYEQYF. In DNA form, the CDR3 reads TGTGCCAGCGGTCGACAGCGGGCCTACGAGCAGTACTTC.

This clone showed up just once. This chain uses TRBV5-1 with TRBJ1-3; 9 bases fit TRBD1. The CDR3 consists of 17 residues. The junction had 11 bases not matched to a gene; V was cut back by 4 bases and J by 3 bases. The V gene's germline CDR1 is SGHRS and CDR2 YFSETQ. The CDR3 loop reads CASSISGTGRYGNTIYF. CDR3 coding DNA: TGCGCCAGCAGCATTTCCGGGACAGGGAGATATGGAAACACCATATATTTT.

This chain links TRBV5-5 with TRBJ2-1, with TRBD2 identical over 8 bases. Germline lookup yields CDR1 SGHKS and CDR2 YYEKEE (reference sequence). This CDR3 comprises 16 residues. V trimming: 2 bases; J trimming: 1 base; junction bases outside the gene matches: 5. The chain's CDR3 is CASSLGSGVSYNEQFF. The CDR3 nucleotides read TGTGCCAGCAGCTTAGGTAGCGGGGTATCCTACAATGAGCAGTTCTTC. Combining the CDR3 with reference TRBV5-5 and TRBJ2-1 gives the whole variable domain DAGVTQSPTHLIKTRGQQVTLRCSPISGHKSVSWYQQVLGQGPQFIFQYYEKEERGRGNFPDRFSARQFPNYSSELNVNALLLGDSALYLCASSLGSGVSYNEQFFGPGTRLTVL.

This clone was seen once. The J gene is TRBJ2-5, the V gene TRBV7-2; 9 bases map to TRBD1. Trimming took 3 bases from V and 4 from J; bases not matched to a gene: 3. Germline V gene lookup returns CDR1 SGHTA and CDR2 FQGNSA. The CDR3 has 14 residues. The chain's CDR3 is CASSLNRGRETQYF. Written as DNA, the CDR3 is TGTGCCAGCAGCTTGAACAGGGGGCGAGAGACCCAGTACTTC.

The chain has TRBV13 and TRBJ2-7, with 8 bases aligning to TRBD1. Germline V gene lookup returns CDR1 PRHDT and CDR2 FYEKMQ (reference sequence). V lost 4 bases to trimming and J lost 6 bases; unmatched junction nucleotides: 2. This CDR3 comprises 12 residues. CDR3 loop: CASSWTGSEQYF. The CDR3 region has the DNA TGTGCCAGCAGCTGGACAGGGAGCGAGCAGTACTTC.

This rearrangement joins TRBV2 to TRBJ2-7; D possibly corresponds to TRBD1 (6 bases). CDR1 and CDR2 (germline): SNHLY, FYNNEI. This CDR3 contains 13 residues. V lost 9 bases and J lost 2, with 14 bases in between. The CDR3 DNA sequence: TGTGCCAGGAGATTTCAGGGGACCTACGAGCAGTACTTC. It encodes CARRFQGTYEQYF. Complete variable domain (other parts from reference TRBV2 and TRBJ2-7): EPEVTQTPSHQVTQMGQEVILRCVPISNHLYFYWYRQILGQKVEFLVSFYNNEISEKSEIFDDQFSVERPDGSNFTLKIRSTKLEDSAMYFCARRFQGTYEQYFGPGTRLTVT.

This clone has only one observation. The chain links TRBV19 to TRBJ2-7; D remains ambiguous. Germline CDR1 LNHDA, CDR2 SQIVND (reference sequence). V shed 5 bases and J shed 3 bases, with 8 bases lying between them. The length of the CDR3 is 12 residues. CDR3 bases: TGTGCCAGTAGTGCAGTTTTCTACGAGCAGTACTTC. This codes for CASSAVFYEQYF.

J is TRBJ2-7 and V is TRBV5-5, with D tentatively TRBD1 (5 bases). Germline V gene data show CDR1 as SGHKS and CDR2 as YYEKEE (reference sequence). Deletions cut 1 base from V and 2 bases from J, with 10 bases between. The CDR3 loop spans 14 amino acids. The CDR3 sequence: CASSLFAGTYEQYF. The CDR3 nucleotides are TGTGCCAGCAGCTTGTTTGCAGGGACCTACGAGCAGTACTTC.

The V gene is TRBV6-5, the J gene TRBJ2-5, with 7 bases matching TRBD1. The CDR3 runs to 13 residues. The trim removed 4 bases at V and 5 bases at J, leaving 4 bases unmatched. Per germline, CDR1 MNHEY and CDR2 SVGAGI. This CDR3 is CASSLRGLETQYF. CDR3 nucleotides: TGTGCCAGCAGTTTGAGGGGGCTGGAGACCCAGTACTTC.

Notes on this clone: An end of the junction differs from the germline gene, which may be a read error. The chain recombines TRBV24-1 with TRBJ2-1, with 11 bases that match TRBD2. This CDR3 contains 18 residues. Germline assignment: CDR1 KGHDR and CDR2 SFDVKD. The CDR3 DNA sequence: TGTGCCACCGGTGAGGCCCCGACTAGCGGGACCCCTGCGGATGAGCAGTTCTTC. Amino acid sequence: CATGEAPTSGTPADEQFF.

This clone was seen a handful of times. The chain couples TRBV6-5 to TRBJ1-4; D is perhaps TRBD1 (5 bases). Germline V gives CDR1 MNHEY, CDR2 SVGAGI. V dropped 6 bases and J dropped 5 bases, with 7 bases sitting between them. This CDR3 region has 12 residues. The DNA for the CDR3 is TGTGCCAGCAGGGCAGGGAATGAAAAACTGTTTTTT. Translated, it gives CASRAGNEKLFF.

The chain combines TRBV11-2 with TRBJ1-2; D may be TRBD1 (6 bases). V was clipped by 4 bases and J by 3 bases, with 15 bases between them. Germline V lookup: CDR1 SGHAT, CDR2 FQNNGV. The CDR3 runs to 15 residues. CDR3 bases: TGTGCCAGCAGCTGGGGGACACAGGGTGACTATGGCTACACCTTC. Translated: CASSWGTQGDYGYTF.

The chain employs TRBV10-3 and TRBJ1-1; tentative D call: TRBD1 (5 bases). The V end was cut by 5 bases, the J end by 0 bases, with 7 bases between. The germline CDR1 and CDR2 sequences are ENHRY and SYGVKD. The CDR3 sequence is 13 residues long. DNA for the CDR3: TGTGCCATCAGTTCAGGGTTGAACACTGAAGCTTTCTTT. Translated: CAISSGLNTEAFF.

The CDR3 nucleotides read TGTGCCAGTATGGGGCAGTCGGGCACAGATACGCAGTATTTT. It encodes CASMGQSGTDTQYF. This sequence joins TRBV19 and TRBJ2-3; D is possibly TRBD1 (5 bases). The CDR3 is 14 amino acids. V gave up 7 bases and J gave up 1 base, with 12 bases separating them. Germline CDR1 is LNHDA and CDR2 is SQIVND (reference sequence).

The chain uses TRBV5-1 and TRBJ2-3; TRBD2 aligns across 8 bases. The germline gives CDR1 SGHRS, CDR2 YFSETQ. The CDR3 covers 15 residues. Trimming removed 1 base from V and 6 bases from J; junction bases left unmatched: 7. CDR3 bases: TGCGCCAGCAGCTTGTGGGGGACTAGTGGTGATACGCAGTATTTT. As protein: CASSLWGTSGDTQYF.

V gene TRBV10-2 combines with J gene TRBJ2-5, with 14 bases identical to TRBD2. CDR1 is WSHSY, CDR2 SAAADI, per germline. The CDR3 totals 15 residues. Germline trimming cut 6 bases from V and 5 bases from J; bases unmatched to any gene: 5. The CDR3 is CASSSGTSGSETQYF. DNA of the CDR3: TGCGCCAGCAGCTCCGGGACTAGCGGGAGCGAGACCCAGTACTTC.

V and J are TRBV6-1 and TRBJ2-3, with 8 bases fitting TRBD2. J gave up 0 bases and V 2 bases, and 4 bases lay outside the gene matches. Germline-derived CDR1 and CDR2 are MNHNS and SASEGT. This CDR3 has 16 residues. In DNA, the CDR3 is TGTGCCAGCAGTGAAAAGAGCGGGAGTAGCACAGATACGCAGTATTTT. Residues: CASSEKSGSSTDTQYF.

DNA for the CDR3: TGTGCCAGCAGCCAAGGGGTCAGCCAAGAGACCCAGTACTTC. Its translation: CASSQGVSQETQYF. The chain recombines TRBV4-2 with TRBJ2-5, with no clear D. Looked up from germline, CDR1 is LGHNA and CDR2 is YNFKEQ. The CDR3 sequence is 14 residues long. V was clipped by 1 base and J by 1 base, with 7 bases between them.

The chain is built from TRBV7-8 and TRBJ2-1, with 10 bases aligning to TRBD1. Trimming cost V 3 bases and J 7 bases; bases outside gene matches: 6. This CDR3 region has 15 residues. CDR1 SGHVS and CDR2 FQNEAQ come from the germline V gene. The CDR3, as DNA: TGTGCCAGCAGCTTGTATCGGACAGGGGGGAATGAGCAGTTCTTC. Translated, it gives CASSLYRTGGNEQFF.

In nucleotides, the CDR3 is TGTGCCAGCAGCCAAGATAATCGGGTTAACAATGAGCAGTTCTTC. Protein sequence: CASSQDNRVNNEQFF. The V and J genes are TRBV4-2 and TRBJ2-1; D gene uncertain. This CDR3 comprises 15 residues. The ends were cut back, 0 bases at V and 5 bases at J, with 11 bases in the middle. From germline, CDR1 is LGHNA and CDR2 YNFKEQ.

This CDR3 is CASSMGYGYTF. The CDR3 bases are TGTGCCAGTAGTATGGGCTATGGCTACACCTTC. J is TRBJ1-2 and V is TRBV19, with no clear D. The V end was cut by 3 bases, the J end by 4 bases, with 3 bases between. The CDR3 has 11 amino acids. From germline, CDR1 is LNHDA and CDR2 SQIVND (reference sequence).

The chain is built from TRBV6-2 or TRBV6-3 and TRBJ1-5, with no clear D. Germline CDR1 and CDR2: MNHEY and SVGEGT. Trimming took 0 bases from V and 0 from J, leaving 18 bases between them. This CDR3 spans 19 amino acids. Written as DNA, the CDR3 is TGTGCCAGCAGTTACTCGAAGCTTAGAGAAGCCAATAGCAATCAGCCCCAGCATTTT. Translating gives CASSYSKLREANSNQPQHF.

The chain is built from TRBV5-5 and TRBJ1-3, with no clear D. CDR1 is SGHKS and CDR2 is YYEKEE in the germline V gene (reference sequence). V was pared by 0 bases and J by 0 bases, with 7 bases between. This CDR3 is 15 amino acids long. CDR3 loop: CASSLGPTSGNTIYF. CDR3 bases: TGTGCCAGCAGCTTGGGACCGACCTCTGGAAACACCATATATTTT.

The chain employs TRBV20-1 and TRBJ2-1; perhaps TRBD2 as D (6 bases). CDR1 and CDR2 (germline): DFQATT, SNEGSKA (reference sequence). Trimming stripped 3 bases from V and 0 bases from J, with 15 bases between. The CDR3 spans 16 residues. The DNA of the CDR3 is TGCAGTGCTAGTCCCTCGGGAGTGACCTCCTACAATGAGCAGTTCTTC. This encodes CSASPSGVTSYNEQFF.

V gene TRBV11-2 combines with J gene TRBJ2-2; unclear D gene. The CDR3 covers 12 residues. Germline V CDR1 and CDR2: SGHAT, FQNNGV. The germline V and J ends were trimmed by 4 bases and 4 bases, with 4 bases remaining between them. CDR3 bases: TGTGCCAGCAGCTGGTCCACCGGGGAGCTGTTTTTT. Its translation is CASSWSTGELFF. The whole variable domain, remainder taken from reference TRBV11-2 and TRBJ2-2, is EAGVAQSPRYKIIEKRQSVAFWCNPISGHATLYWYQQILGQGPKLLIQFQNNGVVDDSQLPKDRFSAERLKGVDSTLKIQPAKLEDSAVYLCASSWSTGELFFGEGSRLTVL.

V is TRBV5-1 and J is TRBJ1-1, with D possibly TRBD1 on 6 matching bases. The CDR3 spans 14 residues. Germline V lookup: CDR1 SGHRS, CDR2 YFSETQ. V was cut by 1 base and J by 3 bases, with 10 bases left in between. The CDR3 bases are TGCGCCAGCAGCTTGCACAGGGTGGACACTGAAGCTTTCTTT. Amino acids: CASSLHRVDTEAFF.

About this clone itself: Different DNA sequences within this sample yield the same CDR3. CDR3 sequence reads: CASSNRTGELFF. The CDR3 DNA is TGTGCCAGCAGCAACAGGACCGGGGAGCTGTTTTTT. The chain couples TRBV6-4 to TRBJ2-2, with D possibly being TRBD1 (5 bases). V lost 6 bases to trimming and J lost 5 bases, with 7 bases between them. The CDR3 covers 12 residues. From germline, CDR1 is MRHNA and CDR2 SNTAGT.

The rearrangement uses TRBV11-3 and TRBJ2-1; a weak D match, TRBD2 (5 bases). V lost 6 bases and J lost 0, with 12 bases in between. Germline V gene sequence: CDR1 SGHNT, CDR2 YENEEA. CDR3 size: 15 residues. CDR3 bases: TGTGCCAGCAGTCAGCGGACCCTCTCCTACAATGAGCAGTTCTTC. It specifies CASSQRTLSYNEQFF.

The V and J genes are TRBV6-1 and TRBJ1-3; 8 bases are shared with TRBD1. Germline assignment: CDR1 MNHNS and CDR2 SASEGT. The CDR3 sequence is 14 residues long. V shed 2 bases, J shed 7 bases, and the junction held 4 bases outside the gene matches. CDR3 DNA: TGTGCCAGCAGTGAACCACAGGGGGTGAACACCATATATTTT. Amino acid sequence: CASSEPQGVNTIYF.

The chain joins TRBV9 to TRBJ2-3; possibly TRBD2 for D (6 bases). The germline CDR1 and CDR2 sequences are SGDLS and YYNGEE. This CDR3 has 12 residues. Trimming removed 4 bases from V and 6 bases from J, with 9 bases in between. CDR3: CASSTRGDTQYF. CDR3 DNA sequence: TGTGCCAGCAGCACACGGGGGGATACGCAGTATTTT.